Listed below are T cell receptor beta chains from one sample, sequenced in a study of T cell repertoires in cytomegalovirus infection. A single record per CDR3 protein comes from TCRdb applying MiXCR to the reads. The data show approximately 250,000 distinct CDR3 sequences, over 20% seen once. The sample taken for sequencing was CD8+ T cells from PBMCs. These receptor sequences come from a human donor in good health (CMV status not recorded). Some clones in this sample may be carry-over from other donors' samples. CDR3s include the opening cysteine and the closing phenylalanine or tryptophan. Each record gives: clone size, V gene, D gene, J gene, CDR3 DNA, CDR3 protein. A D gene is named only where the DNA matches it firmly. Size values are once, few and many counts, or a class for expanded clones, and some rows have none.

>NA|TRBV25-1|NA|TRBJ2-7
TGTGCCAGCAGTGAACCCGTAAGGGAACGGACCTACGAGCAGTACTTC
CASSEPVRERTYEQYF
>many|TRBV28|NA|TRBJ1-2
TGTGCCAGCACCCCATCGGGGTTAATAACGGGCTACACCTTC
CASTPSGLITGYTF
>NA|TRBV7-9|TRBD2|TRBJ2-2
TGTGCCAGCAGACCCGGACTAGTTACGGGGGAGCTGTTTTTT
CASRPGLVTGELFF
>NA|TRBV10-3|TRBD2|TRBJ2-7
TGTGCCATCAGCGAGCGGGGGGCTCGGGAGCAGTACTTC
CAISERGAREQYF
>few|TRBV4-3|TRBD1|TRBJ1-1
TGCGCCAGCAGTAAGACAGGGGGAACTGAAGCTTTCTTT
CASSKTGGTEAFF
>many|TRBV7-8|NA|TRBJ2-7
TGTGCCAGCAGCCCAGGGACGGACCACTACGAGCAGTACTTC
CASSPGTDHYEQYF
>few|TRBV29-1|NA|TRBJ2-1
TGCAGCGTTGAAGACGGAAGCTCCTACAATGAGCAGTTCTTC
CSVEDGSSYNEQFF
>NA|TRBV6-8|NA|TRBJ1-1
TGTGCCAGCAGTTACGGGGCCATAGGGGACACTGAAGCTTTCTTT
CASSYGAIGDTEAFF
>many|TRBV7-2|NA|TRBJ1-1
TGTGCCAGCAGCATTCTCCTTATGAACACTGAAGCTTTCTTT
CASSILLMNTEAFF
>NA|TRBV2|TRBD1|TRBJ2-7
TGTGCCAGCAGTGAAGGGACAGGGGTTTCCTACGAGCAGTACTTC
CASSEGTGVSYEQYF
>many|TRBV28|NA|TRBJ2-1
TGTGCCAGCAGTCAACGCCGGGGCCCGGGCGATGAGCAGTTCTTC
CASSQRRGPGDEQFF
>many|TRBV20-1|NA|TRBJ2-7
TGCAGTGCTAGAGATCCCAGGGGGGGCGTGTACGAGCAGTACTTC
CSARDPRGGVYEQYF
>many|TRBV12-3/TRBV12-4|TRBD2|TRBJ2-3
TGTGCCAGCAGTTTAGCATCAAGCGGGGGCCCGCGAAGTTTT
CASSLASSGGPRSF
>many|TRBV7-6|NA|TRBJ1-5
TGTGCCAGCAGCCCCGGGTGGGAGAGCAATCAGCCCCAGCATTTT
CASSPGWESNQPQHF
>NA|TRBV11-2|NA|TRBJ1-6
TGTGCCAGCAGCTCCCGGGACAACTCCTATAATTCACCCCTCCACTTT
CASSSRDNSYNSPLHF
>NA|TRBV28|NA|TRBJ1-4
TGTGCCAGCAGTTCAATCGCACAGACAACTAATGAAAAACTGTTTTTT
CASSSIAQTTNEKLFF
>NA|TRBV5-4|NA|TRBJ1-1
TGTGCCAGCAGCTTGGCATGGGGTGGCACTGAAGCTTTCTTT
CASSLAWGGTEAFF
>NA|TRBV7-6|NA|TRBJ2-1
TGTGCCAGCAGCGCGGGACTTATGAGCTCCTACAATGAGCAGTTCTTC
CASSAGLMSSYNEQFF
>NA|TRBV20-1|NA|TRBJ2-1
TGCAGTGCTAGCCCCGGGGGCTATGAGCAGTTCTTC
CSASPGGYEQFF
>few|TRBV30|NA|TRBJ1-2
TGTGCCTGGAGTACCACAGGGAACTATGGCTACACCTTC
CAWSTTGNYGYTF
>NA|TRBV7-9|TRBD1|TRBJ2-1
TGTGCCAGCAGCACCGGGACAGGGGACAATGAGCAGTTCTTC
CASSTGTGDNEQFF
>NA|TRBV9|NA|TRBJ2-3
TGTGCCAGCAGCGCGGACAGTGTGCGTACGCAGTATTTT
CASSADSVRTQYF
>few|TRBV13|NA|TRBJ1-2
TGTGCCAGCAGCTTTGGGGACCTAAACTATGGCTACACCTTC
CASSFGDLNYGYTF
>NA|TRBV15|NA|TRBJ1-5
TGTGCCACCAGCGAGGGGTTATCTAATCAGCCCCAGCATTTT
CATSEGLSNQPQHF
>many|TRBV7-9|TRBD2|TRBJ2-4
TGTGCCAGCAGCACCCAGAACCTCGGGGGGGCACGGGAAAACATTCAGTACTTC
CASSTQNLGGARENIQYF
>few|TRBV7-9|NA|TRBJ2-1
TGTGCCAGCAGCTTAGAAGAGCAGTTCTTC
CASSLEEQFF
>few|TRBV7-1|NA|TRBJ1-1
TGTGCCAGCAGCGCGGTGGGGGAAGGGAACACTGAAGCTTTCTTT
CASSAVGEGNTEAFF
>few|TRBV29-1|TRBD1|TRBJ1-1
TGCAGCGTTGCCGGGACAGGGCCCGAAGCTTTCTTT
CSVAGTGPEAFF
>NA|TRBV7-4|TRBD2|TRBJ2-3
TGTGCCAGCAGCTTACTTACTAGCGTCGGCACAGATACGCAGTATTTT
CASSLLTSVGTDTQYF
>NA|TRBV29-1|TRBD2|TRBJ2-3
TGCGGAGGAGGGGGTGGGAGCGGGGGAACAGCTACGCAGTATTTT
CGGGGGSGGTATQYF
>few|TRBV19|NA|TRBJ2-5
TGTGCCAGTAGTCACGGAACGTACCAAGAGACCCAGTACTTC
CASSHGTYQETQYF
>many|TRBV7-2|TRBD1|TRBJ1-1
TGTGCCAGCGGATTACAGGGGGCGGCTGAAGCTTTCTTT
CASGLQGAAEAFF
>NA|TRBV6-6|NA|TRBJ2-1
TGTGCCAGCAGTTATACCCCAGGGCAGGCTACAGATGAGCAGTTCTTC
CASSYTPGQATDEQFF
>NA|TRBV20-1|NA|TRBJ2-7
TGCAGTCACACGTTCCCTGACAAACCCTACGAGCAGTACTTC
CSHTFPDKPYEQYF
>NA|TRBV6-1|NA|TRBJ2-7
TGTGCCAGCAGACGGACATTAAGCTCCTACGAGCAGTACTTC
CASRRTLSSYEQYF
>NA|TRBV2|TRBD1|TRBJ1-5
TGTGCCAGCAGCGGGACAGGGTACGGCAATCAGCCCCAGCATTTT
CASSGTGYGNQPQHF
>few|TRBV6-5|NA|TRBJ1-1
TGTGCCAGCAGGCAGCTAGGACAGAACACTGAAGCTTTCTTT
CASRQLGQNTEAFF
>few|TRBV19|TRBD2|TRBJ2-3
TGTGCCAGTACTCCTTGGGGGGGAAGCACAGATACGCAGTATTTT
CASTPWGGSTDTQYF
>few|TRBV14|NA|TRBJ2-7
TGTGCCAGCAGCCAGAGATACGAGCAGTACTTC
CASSQRYEQYF